This T cell receptor (beta chain) derives from a study of response to subunit inactivated influenza vaccine. From the RT-PCR reads, TCRdb called clonotypes with MiXCR, one entry per CDR3 protein. The sample shows hundreds of thousands of distinct CDR3 sequences, more than 11% of them seen only once. This sample comprised PBMCs from blood, obtained 14 to 15 days before vaccination. The TCR was taken from a man aged 50-59 years who received an inactivated influenza vaccine.

The CDR3 protein is CASSYEIWAGANVLTF. The CDR3 DNA follows: TGTGCCAGCAGTTACGAGATCTGGGCTGGGGCCAACGTCCTGACTTTC. This chain uses TRBV6-2 or TRBV6-3 with TRBJ2-6, with no clear D. Germline CDR1 and CDR2: MNHEY and SVGEGT. V gave up 2 bases and J gave up 2 bases, with 10 bases separating them. This CDR3 has 16 amino acids.